The rows below give T cell receptor beta chains drawn from one sample of a study of blood T cell repertoires in COVID-19. Method: immunoSEQ multiplex PCR; TCRdb's copy keeps in-frame clones and lacks some. The data contain more than 65,000 clones, around 77% of them singletons. The sequenced sample consisted of peripheral blood. These TCRs come from a man aged 55-75 years with acute or convalescent COVID-19. Each CDR3 is given without its conserved first and last residue. Fields, in order: V gene, J gene, D gene, CDR3 protein. D genes are given only for firm matches.

>TRBV6-2/TRBV6-3|TRBJ1-5|-
ASSPQGYSNQPQH
>TRBV6-5|TRBJ1-5|-
ASSYGSEQPQH
>TRBV5-5|TRBJ2-7|TRBD1
ASSLAGTGASEQY
>TRBV15|TRBJ1-6|TRBD1
ATSRRTGPNSPLH
>TRBV25-1|TRBJ1-2|-
ASSRSGGADGYT
>TRBV30|TRBJ1-2|-
AWTPMGAAHGYT
>TRBV12-3/TRBV12-4|TRBJ2-3|-
ASKTSTDTQY
>TRBV4-3|TRBJ1-2|-
ASSPQGSPYGYT
>TRBV27|TRBJ2-5|TRBD1
ASSPGTVPNNKEIQY
>TRBV19|TRBJ1-5|TRBD1
ASSDLGQFHSNQPQH
>TRBV27|TRBJ1-5|-
ASSGGYSNQPQH